This T cell receptor beta chain comes out of a study of blood T cell repertoires in COVID-19. The wider study: The United States, Italy and Spain were the sources of the acute and convalescent COVID-19 samples.

The CDR3 is made up of 15 amino acids. V lost 1 base and J lost 12; bases outside the gene matches: 9. Germline values: CDR1 SEHNR, CDR2 FQNEAQ (reference sequence). This clone has only a few counts. Original processing methods: For nucleated cells, counts were estimated from reference gene primer amplification. Profiled with immunoSEQ multiplex PCR; TCRdb holds only in-frame clones, not every one. V, J and clone size were drawn from that table, and D and trimming were deduced from the DNA. The sample consists of about 130,000 clones, 80% of them appearing once. The sample taken for sequencing was peripheral blood. This chain joins TRBV7-9 and TRBJ2-1; 10 bases fit TRBD1. The sequence came from a man between 65 and 85 years old with acute or convalescent COVID-19. The DNA for the CDR3 is TGTGCCAGCAGCTTAGGGACAGGGGGGGTAGTAGGGCAGTTCTTC. It specifies CASSLGTGGVVGQFF.